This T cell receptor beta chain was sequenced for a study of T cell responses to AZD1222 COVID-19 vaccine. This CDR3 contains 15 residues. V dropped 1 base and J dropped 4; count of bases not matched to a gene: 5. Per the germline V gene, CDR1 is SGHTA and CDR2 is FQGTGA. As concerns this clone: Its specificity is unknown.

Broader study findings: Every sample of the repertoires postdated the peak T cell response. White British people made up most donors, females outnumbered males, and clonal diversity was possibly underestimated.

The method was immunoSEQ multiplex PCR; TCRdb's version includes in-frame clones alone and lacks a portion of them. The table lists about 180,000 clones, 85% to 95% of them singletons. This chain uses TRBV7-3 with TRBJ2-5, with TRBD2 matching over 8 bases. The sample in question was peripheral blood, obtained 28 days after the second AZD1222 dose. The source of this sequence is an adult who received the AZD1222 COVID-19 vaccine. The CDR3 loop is CASSLNGGAGETQYF. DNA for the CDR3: TGTGCCAGCAGCTTAAACGGGGGGGCCGGAGAGACCCAGTACTTC.